The rows below give T cell receptor beta chains drawn from one sample of a study of OX40 agonist ivuxolimab in advanced cancers. Here immunoSEQ multiplex PCR was the method, and the copy in TCRdb shows in-frame clones only, minus some. The sample gives about 46,000 clones, 88% of which show up once; 0.5% to 0.65% is in the top ten. The material sequenced was CD4+ or CD8+ T cells sorted from blood, taken in a trial of the OX40 agonist ivuxolimab. All receptors derive from an adult with an advanced solid tumor such as melanoma, head and neck, liver or kidney cancer. Each CDR3 is given with its conserved first and last residue. A D gene is named only where the DNA matches it firmly. For some rows the clone size is stated as once, few or many, or as a class when expanded; others skip it.

clone size	D gene	V gene	J gene	CDR3 protein
-	TRBD1	TRBV7-2	TRBJ1-5	CASSFGGQGNQPQHF
-	-	TRBV6-1	-	CASSDRFQVGEQYF
once	-	TRBV6-5	TRBJ1-1	CASSSPAEAFF
-	-	TRBV5-1	TRBJ2-2	CASSWGDTYTGELFF
-	TRBD2	TRBV28	TRBJ2-7	CASSLGTSGMEQYF
-	-	TRBV19	TRBJ2-7	CASSRDPSSYEQYF
-	TRBD2	TRBV18	TRBJ2-1	CASSPLTSGSSYNEQFF
-	-	TRBV2	TRBJ2-1	CASIGASYEQFF
-	TRBD1	TRBV2	TRBJ2-3	CASTRTGWGTDTQYF
-	TRBD2	TRBV27	TRBJ2-1	CASSFPSGRATNEQFF
-	-	TRBV28	TRBJ1-2	CASSLLKNYGYTF